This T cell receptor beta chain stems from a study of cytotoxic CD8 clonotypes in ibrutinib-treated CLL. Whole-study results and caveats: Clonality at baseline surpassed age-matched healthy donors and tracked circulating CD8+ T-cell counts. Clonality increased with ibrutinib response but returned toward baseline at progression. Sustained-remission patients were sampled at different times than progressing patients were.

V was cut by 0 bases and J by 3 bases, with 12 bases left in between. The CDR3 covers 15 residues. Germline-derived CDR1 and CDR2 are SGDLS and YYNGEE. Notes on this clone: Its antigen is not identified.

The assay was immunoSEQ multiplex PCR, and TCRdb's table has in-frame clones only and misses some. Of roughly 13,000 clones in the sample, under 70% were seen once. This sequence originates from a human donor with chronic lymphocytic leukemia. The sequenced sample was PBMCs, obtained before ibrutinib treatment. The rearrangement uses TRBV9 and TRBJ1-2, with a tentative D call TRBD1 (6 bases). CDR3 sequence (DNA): TGTGCCAGCAGCGTAGATGCAGGGGTAGACTATGGCTACACCTTC. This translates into CASSVDAGVDYGYTF.